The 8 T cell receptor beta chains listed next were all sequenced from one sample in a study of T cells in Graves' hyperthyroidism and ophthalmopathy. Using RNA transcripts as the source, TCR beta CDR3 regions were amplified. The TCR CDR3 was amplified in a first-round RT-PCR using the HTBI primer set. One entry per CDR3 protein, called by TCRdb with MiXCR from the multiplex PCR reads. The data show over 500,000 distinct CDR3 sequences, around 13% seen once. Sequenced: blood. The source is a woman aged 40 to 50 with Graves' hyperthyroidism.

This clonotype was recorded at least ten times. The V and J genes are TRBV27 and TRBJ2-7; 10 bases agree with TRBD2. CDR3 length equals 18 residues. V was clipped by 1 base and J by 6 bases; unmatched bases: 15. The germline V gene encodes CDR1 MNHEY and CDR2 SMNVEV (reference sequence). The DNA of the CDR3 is TGTGCCAGCAGTTTATATTTCCTAGCGGGAGAGGGAACTCGCGAGCAGTACTTC. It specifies CASSLYFLAGEGTREQYF.

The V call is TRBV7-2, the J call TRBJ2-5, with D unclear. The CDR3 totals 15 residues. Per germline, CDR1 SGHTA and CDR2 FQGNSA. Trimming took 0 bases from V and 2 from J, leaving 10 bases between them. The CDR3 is CASSLAWKGQETQYF. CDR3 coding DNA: TGTGCCAGCAGCTTAGCTTGGAAAGGGCAAGAGACCCAGTACTTC. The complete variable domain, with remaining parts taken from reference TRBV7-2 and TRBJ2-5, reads GAGVSQSPSNKVTEKGKDVELRCDPISGHTALYWYRQSLGQGLEFLIYFQGNSAPDKSGLPSDRFSAERTGGSVSTLTIQRTQQEDSAVYLCASSLAWKGQETQYFGPGTRLLVL.

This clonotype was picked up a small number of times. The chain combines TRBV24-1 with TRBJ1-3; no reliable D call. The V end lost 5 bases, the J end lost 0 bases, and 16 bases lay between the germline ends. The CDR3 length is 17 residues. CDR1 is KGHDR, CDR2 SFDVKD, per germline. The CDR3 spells CATSGGPPARSGNTIYF. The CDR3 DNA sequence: TGTGCCACCAGTGGTGGGCCTCCCGCCCGCTCTGGAAACACCATATATTTT.

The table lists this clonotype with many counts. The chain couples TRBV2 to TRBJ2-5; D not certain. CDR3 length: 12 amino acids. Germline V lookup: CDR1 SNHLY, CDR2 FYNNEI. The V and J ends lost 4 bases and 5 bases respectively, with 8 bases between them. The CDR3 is CASSAVVETQYF. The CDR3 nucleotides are TGTGCCAGCAGTGCCGTTGTGGAGACCCAGTACTTC.

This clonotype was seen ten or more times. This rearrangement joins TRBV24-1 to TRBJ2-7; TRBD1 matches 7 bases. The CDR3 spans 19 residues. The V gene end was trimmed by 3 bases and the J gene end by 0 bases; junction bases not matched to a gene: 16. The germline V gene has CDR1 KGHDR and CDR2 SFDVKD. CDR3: CATSDVGLGQPTNSYEQYF. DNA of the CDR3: TGTGCCACCAGTGATGTTGGTTTGGGACAGCCAACTAACTCCTACGAGCAGTACTTC.

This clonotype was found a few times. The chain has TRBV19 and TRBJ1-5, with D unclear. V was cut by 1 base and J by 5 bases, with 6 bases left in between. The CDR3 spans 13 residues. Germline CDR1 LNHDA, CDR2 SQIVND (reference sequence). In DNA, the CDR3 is TGTGCCAGTAGTATAGCACTGGATCAGCCCCAGCATTTT. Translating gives CASSIALDQPQHF. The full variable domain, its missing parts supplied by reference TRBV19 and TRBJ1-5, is DGGITQSPKYLFRKEGQNVTLSCEQNLNHDAMYWYRQDPGQGLRLIYYSQIVNDFQKGDIAEGYSVSREKKESFPLTVTSAQKNPTAFYLCASSIALDQPQHFGDGTRLSIL.

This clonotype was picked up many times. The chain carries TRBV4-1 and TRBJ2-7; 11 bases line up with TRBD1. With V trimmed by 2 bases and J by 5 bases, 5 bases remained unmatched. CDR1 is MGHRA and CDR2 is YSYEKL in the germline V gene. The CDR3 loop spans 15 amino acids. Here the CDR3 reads CASSQTGQGADEQYF. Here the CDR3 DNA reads TGCGCCAGCAGCCAAACTGGACAGGGGGCAGACGAGCAGTACTTC.

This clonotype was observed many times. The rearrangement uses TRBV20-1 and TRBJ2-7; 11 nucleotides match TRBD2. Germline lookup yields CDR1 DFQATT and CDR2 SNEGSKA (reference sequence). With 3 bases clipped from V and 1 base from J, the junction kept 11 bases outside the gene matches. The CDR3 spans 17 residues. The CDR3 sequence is CSASRVAGGPQSYEQYF. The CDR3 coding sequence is TGCAGTGCTAGTAGGGTAGCGGGAGGGCCGCAATCCTACGAGCAGTACTTC.